Sequencing of this T cell receptor beta chain was carried out in a study of vaccination effects on CD4 cells after COVID-19. Study-wide results and caveats: Early post-infection timepoints were absent, and convalescent patients were few. Cross-reactivity toward common cold coronaviruses was confined to only 1 of 255 vaccine-induced clones in healthy vaccinees.

ViraFEST assay sequencing came after antigen-specific CD4+ T cells were expanded with viral peptide pools. Upon completion of around eleven days in culture, CD4+ T cells were isolated. The vaccine given was either BNT162b2 or mRNA-1273, in two doses. PBMC were cultured at a few million per well with roughly 10 IU/ml IL-2 and roughly 10 ug/ml peptides. Method: immunoSEQ multiplex PCR; TCRdb's copy keeps in-frame clones and lacks some. Here the sample spans about 59,000 clones, roughly 78% being singletons. Only one count was recorded for this clone. Its target is not known. This CDR3 is built from 14 residues. CDR1 and CDR2 from the germline V gene are MDHEN and SYDVKM. V was trimmed by 6 bases and J by 4 bases, leaving 16 bases between them.

This receptor was taken from a human donor who received a COVID-19 vaccine. This sequence joins TRBV28 and TRBJ2-7, with D perhaps assigned TRBD1 or TRBD2 (5 bases each). The starting material was CD4+ T cells from PBMCs cultured with HCoV-OC43 spike peptides, obtained after COVID-19 vaccination. Subset here: HCoV-OC43 spike overlapping peptide pool stimulation. Here the CDR3 DNA reads TGTGCCAGCAGCCCGGGGACCGCGGTATACGAGCAGTACGTC. This translates into CASSPGTAVYEQYV.